The 20 T cell receptor beta chains presented below share a single source sample, sequenced in a study of blood T cell repertoires in COVID-19. Some clones are missing from TCRdb's copy, which holds only in-frame ones; the method was immunoSEQ multiplex PCR. The sample carries roughly 400,000 clones, approximately 87% recorded once. The sample was PBMCs or T cells enriched from blood (not recorded which). These receptors came from a woman between 50 and 59 years old who had recovered from COVID-19.

The J gene is TRBJ1-1, the V gene TRBV11-1; D remains ambiguous. This CDR3 is built from 13 residues. Looked up from germline, CDR1 is SGHAT and CDR2 is FQDESV (reference sequence). V was shortened by 5 bases and J by 10 bases, with 17 bases between the two germline ends. The CDR3: CASSITTGRVAFF. The CDR3, as DNA: TGTGCCAGCAGCATAACGACTGGCCGCGTAGCTTTCTTT.

This CDR3 reads CASSRGTGGTEAFF. CDR3 sequence (DNA): TGTGCCAGCAGCCGTGGGACAGGGGGCACTGAAGCTTTCTTT. This chain links TRBV11-1 with TRBJ1-1, with 11 bases that match TRBD1. Germline V lookup: CDR1 SGHAT, CDR2 FQDESV (reference sequence). This CDR3 region has 14 residues. Trimming removed 5 bases from V and 4 bases from J; junction bases left unmatched: 3.

V usage is TRBV18 and J usage is TRBJ2-7; 9 bases are shared with TRBD1. The CDR3 runs to 14 residues. Per the germline V gene, CDR1 is KGHSH and CDR2 is LQKENI. The junction had 6 bases not matched to a gene; V was cut back by 0 bases and J by 9 bases. This chain's CDR3 is CASSPPDRGPGQYF. Written as DNA, the CDR3 is TGTGCCAGCTCACCACCGGACAGGGGTCCCGGGCAGTACTTC. Combining the CDR3 with reference TRBV18 and TRBJ2-7 gives the whole variable domain NAGVMQNPRHLVRRRGQEARLRCSPMKGHSHVYWYRQLPEEGLKFMVYLQKENIIDESGMPKERFSAEFPKEGPSILRIQQVVRGDSAAYFCASSPPDRGPGQYFGPGTRLTVT.

The V and J genes are TRBV30 and TRBJ2-4; 8 nucleotides line up with TRBD1. Germline V gives CDR1 GTSNPN, CDR2 SVGIG (reference sequence). The CDR3 has 13 amino acids. V shed 2 bases and J 10 bases; nucleotides not matched to a gene: 7. Here the CDR3 DNA reads TGTGCCTGGAGTCTCCAGGGGGCTGGGATTCAGTACTTC. Its protein product is CAWSLQGAGIQYF.

The genes are TRBV19 and TRBJ1-5; D is ambiguous. The CDR3 sequence is 13 residues long. Between the trimmed V and J ends, which lost 6 bases and 2 bases, there was a span of 8 bases. Germline V CDR1 and CDR2: LNHDA, SQIVND (reference sequence). The CDR3 is CASRSVGNQPQHF. The CDR3 DNA reads as TGTGCCAGTAGATCGGTCGGCAATCAGCCCCAGCATTTT.

The rearrangement links TRBV3-1 (or the pseudogene TRBV3-2) to TRBJ1-2; D remains unclear. The CDR3 covers 15 residues. Germline loops: CDR1 LGHDT, CDR2 YNNKEL (reference sequence). V was cut by 0 bases and J by 6 bases, with 14 bases left in between. In nucleotides, the CDR3 is TGTGCCAGCAGCCAAGATCTGGGAGGGAGGGATGGCTACACCTTC. Its protein is CASSQDLGGRDGYTF.

For the CDR3, the DNA is TGCGCCAGCAGCTTGGTTGCGAGGGTGGGGAATTCACCCCTCCACTTT. Its translation: CASSLVARVGNSPLHF. V gene TRBV5-1 combines with J gene TRBJ1-6, with unresolved D. CDR1 and CDR2 (germline): SGHRS, YFSETQ. Trimming cost V 0 bases and J 7 bases, with 14 bases left between them. This CDR3 spans 16 amino acids.

J is TRBJ2-7 and V is TRBV29-1, with a possible D match to TRBD2 (6 bases). Trimming stripped 3 bases from V and 5 bases from J, with 17 bases between. There are 14 residues in the CDR3. Germline lookup yields CDR1 SQVTM and CDR2 ANQGSEA. This CDR3 is CSVEVSQRRDEQYF. The DNA of the CDR3 is TGCAGCGTTGAGGTTTCTCAGAGGAGGGACGAGCAGTACTTC.

The chain couples TRBV28 to TRBJ1-4; the D gene is possibly TRBD1 (6 bases). Germline CDR1 reads MDHEN; CDR2 reads SYDVKM. There are 14 residues in the CDR3. Deletions cut 5 bases from V and 8 bases from J, with 15 bases between. The CDR3 bases are TGTGCCAGCAGTCTGACAGGCTTAATAGAAAAACTGTTTTTT. Translated: CASSLTGLIEKLFF.

This sequence joins TRBV5-1 and TRBJ2-3; 8 bases agree with TRBD2. Trimming cost V 6 bases and J 2 bases; bases outside gene matches: 8. The germline V gene has CDR1 SGHRS and CDR2 YFSETQ. CDR3 length: 15 residues. CDR3 region: CASNPGGTNTDTQYF. CDR3 DNA sequence: TGCGCCAGCAACCCGGGGGGGACTAACACAGATACGCAGTATTTT. Variable domain in full (rest from reference TRBV5-1 and TRBJ2-3): KAGVTQTPRYLIKTRGQQVTLSCSPISGHRSVSWYQQTPGQGLQFLFEYFSETQRNKGNFPGRFSGRQFSNSRSEMNVSTLELGDSALYLCASNPGGTNTDTQYFGPGTRLTVL.

CDR3 DNA sequence: TGTGCCAGCAGCCAAGGGACTGGGTTAGTAGCTGTGAACATTCAGTACTTC. As protein: CASSQGTGLVAVNIQYF. This chain links TRBV14 with TRBJ2-4; the D gene is possibly TRBD2 (5 bases). From germline, CDR1 is SGHDN and CDR2 FVKESK. V lost 1 base and J lost 7, with 20 bases in between. The CDR3 length is 17 residues.

The chain combines TRBV25-1 with TRBJ1-2, with D perhaps matching TRBD1 (6 bases). This CDR3 spans 15 amino acids. Germline V gene lookup returns CDR1 MGHDK and CDR2 SYGVNS. Trimming cost V 7 bases and J 4 bases, with 19 bases left between them. This CDR3 reads CASTSGQKRTYGYTF. The CDR3 coding sequence is TGTGCCAGCACCTCTGGACAGAAGCGAACCTATGGCTACACCTTC.

The chain couples TRBV19 to TRBJ1-2; no reliable D call. V was pared by 6 bases and J by 4 bases, with 21 bases between. Germline CDR1 reads LNHDA; CDR2 reads SQIVND (reference sequence). The CDR3 consists of 16 residues. The chain's CDR3 is CASRNPGGNWGYGYTF. The CDR3 DNA is TGTGCCAGTAGAAACCCGGGAGGGAACTGGGGCTATGGCTACACCTTC.

This chain connects TRBV6-5 to TRBJ1-2, with D hard to call. The V end lost 0 bases, the J end lost 0 bases, and 5 bases lay between the germline ends. This CDR3 is 14 amino acids long. Looked up from germline, CDR1 is MNHEY and CDR2 is SVGAGI. CDR3 sequence (DNA): TGTGCCAGCAGTTACTCGAAGCCTAACTATGGCTACACCTTC. Translated, it gives CASSYSKPNYGYTF.

The chain combines TRBV18 with TRBJ1-6; D is undetermined. CDR1 and CDR2 (germline): KGHSH, LQKENI. The CDR3 has 18 residues. The germline V and J ends were trimmed by 4 bases and 1 base, with 17 bases remaining between them. In nucleotides, the CDR3 is TGTGCCAGCTCACGTGACGAAGGATACGGGTCCTATAATTCACCCCTCCACTTT. Protein product: CASSRDEGYGSYNSPLHF.

This chain connects TRBV3-1 (or the pseudogene TRBV3-2) to TRBJ1-5, with 7 bases fitting TRBD1. The CDR3 is made up of 14 amino acids. Germline assignment: CDR1 LGHDT and CDR2 YNNKEL (reference sequence). V shed 5 bases and J 3 bases; nucleotides not matched to a gene: 4. CDR3 sequence: CASSKGGPNQPQHF. Written as DNA, the CDR3 is TGTGCCAGCAGCAAAGGGGGCCCCAATCAGCCCCAGCATTTT.

This chain joins TRBV2 and TRBJ1-1; 10 bases are shared with TRBD1. Germline loops: CDR1 SNHLY, CDR2 FYNNEI. Trimming took 7 bases from V and 1 from J; bases not matched to a gene: 3. The CDR3 loop spans 14 amino acids. For the CDR3, the DNA is TGTGCCAGCACTCGGACAGGGGGGAACACTGAAGCTTTCTTT. It yields the protein CASTRTGGNTEAFF.

This sequence joins TRBV6-5 and TRBJ1-2; a weak D match, TRBD1 (5 bases). Germline V gene sequence: CDR1 MNHEY, CDR2 SVGAGI. The CDR3 runs to 13 residues. The V gene lost 6 bases and the J gene lost 3 bases, with 11 bases spanning the gap. CDR3 residues: CASRPGPDYGYTF. CDR3 nucleotides: TGTGCCAGCAGGCCAGGGCCCGACTATGGCTACACCTTC.

This chain joins TRBV28 and TRBJ1-2, with TRBD1 matching 8 bases. The CDR3 runs 16 residues. V lost 3 bases to trimming and J lost 4 bases; unmatched junction nucleotides: 10. Germline-derived CDR1 and CDR2 are MDHEN and SYDVKM. For the CDR3, the DNA is TGTGCCAGCAGTTTGGCAGGGGGCCGGCAAGGCTATGGCTACACCTTC. Its translation: CASSLAGGRQGYGYTF.

The chain joins TRBV19 to TRBJ1-2; 7 bases map to TRBD1. The J segment lost 8 bases and the V segment lost 5 bases, leaving 11 bases of the junction unmatched. The V gene's germline CDR1 is LNHDA and CDR2 SQIVND (reference sequence). The CDR3 runs 14 residues. The CDR3: CASSLPWTGYGYTF. Written as DNA, the CDR3 is TGTGCCAGTAGTCTTCCGTGGACAGGATACGGCTACACCTTC.